This T cell receptor (beta chain) originates from a study of blood T cell repertoires in COVID-19. Overall study: T cells, B-cell-depleted T cells, or PBMCs supplied cDNA or gDNA.

TCRdb's table, derived via immunoSEQ multiplex PCR, lists solely in-frame clones and lacks some. The sample shows approximately 69,000 clones, under 85% of them seen only once. V lost 6 bases, J lost 6 bases, and 4 bases stayed unmatched. CDR3 length: 13 amino acids. Per germline, CDR1 SNHLY and CDR2 FYNNEI. Enrolment of Seattle patients took place during active infection, and they were followed longitudinally. The origin of this receptor is a middle-aged man with COVID-19, enrolled during active disease. The chain couples TRBV2 to TRBJ1-2; 10 bases are shared with TRBD1. The sequenced sample was peripheral blood. The CDR3 reads CASSGDRGDGYTF. CDR3 DNA: TGTGCCAGCAGCGGGGACAGGGGAGATGGCTACACCTTC.